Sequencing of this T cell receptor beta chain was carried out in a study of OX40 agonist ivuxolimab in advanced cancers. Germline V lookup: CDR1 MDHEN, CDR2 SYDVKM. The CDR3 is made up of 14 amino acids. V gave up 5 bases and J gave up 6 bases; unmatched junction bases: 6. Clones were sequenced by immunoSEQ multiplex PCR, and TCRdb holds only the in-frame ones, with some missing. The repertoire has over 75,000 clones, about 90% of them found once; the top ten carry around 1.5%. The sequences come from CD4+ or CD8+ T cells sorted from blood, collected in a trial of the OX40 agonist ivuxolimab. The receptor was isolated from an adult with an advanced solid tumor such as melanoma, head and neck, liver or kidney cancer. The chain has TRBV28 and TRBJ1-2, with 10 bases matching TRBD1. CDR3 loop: CASSPTGGIHGYTF. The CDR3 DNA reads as TGTGCCAGCAGTCCGACAGGGGGCATTCATGGCTACACCTTC.